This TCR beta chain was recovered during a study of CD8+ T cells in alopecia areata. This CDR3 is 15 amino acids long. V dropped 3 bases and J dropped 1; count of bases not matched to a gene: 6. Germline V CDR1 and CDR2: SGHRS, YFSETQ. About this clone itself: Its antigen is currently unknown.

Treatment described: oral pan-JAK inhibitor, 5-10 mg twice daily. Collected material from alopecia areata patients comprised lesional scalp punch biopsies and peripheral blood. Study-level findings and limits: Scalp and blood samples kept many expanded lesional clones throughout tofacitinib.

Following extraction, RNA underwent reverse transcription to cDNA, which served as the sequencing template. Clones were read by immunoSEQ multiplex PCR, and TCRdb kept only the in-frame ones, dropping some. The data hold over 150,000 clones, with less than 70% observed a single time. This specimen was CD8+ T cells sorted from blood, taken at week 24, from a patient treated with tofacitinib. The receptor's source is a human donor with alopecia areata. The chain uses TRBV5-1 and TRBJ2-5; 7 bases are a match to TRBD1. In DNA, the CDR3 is TGCGCCAGCAGCTCCCCGACAGGGCTCCAAGAGACCCAGTACTTC. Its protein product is CASSSPTGLQETQYF. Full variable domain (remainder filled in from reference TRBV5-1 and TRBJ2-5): KAGVTQTPRYLIKTRGQQVTLSCSPISGHRSVSWYQQTPGQGLQFLFEYFSETQRNKGNFPGRFSGRQFSNSRSEMNVSTLELGDSALYLCASSSPTGLQETQYFGPGTRLLVL.